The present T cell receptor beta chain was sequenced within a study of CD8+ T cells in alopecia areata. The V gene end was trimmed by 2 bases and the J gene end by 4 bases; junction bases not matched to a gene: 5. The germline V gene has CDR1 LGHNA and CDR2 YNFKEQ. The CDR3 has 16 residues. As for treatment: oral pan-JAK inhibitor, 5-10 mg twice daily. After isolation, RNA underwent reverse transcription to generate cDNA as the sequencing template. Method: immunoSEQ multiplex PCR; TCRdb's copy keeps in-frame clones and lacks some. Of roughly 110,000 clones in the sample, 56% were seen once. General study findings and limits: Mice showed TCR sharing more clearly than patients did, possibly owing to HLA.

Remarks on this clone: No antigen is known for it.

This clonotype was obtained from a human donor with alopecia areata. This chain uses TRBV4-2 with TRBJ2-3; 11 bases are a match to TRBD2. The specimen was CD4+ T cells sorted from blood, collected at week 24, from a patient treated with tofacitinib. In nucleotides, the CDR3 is TGTGCCAGCAGCCAACCTAGCGGGGGGACTTCAGATACGCAGTATTTT. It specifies CASSQPSGGTSDTQYF.